This TCR beta chain comes out of a study of T cell responses to AZD1222 COVID-19 vaccine. Data came from immunoSEQ multiplex PCR; TCRdb stores just in-frame clones and leaves some out. The sample has more than 140,000 clones, approximately 90% seen once. The CDR3 consists of 14 residues. The ends lost 5 bases at V and 1 base at J; junction bases unmatched: 2. Germline assignment: CDR1 MNHEY and CDR2 SVGEGT. Specimen: peripheral blood, collected on day 0 of AZD1222 vaccination. The V gene is TRBV6-2 or TRBV6-3, the J gene TRBJ1-5; 7 bases map to TRBD1. The TCR originated in an adult in good health. DNA of the CDR3: TGTGCCAGCAGTGACAGGGTCAGCAATCAGCCCCAGCATTTT. This sequence encodes CASSDRVSNQPQHF.